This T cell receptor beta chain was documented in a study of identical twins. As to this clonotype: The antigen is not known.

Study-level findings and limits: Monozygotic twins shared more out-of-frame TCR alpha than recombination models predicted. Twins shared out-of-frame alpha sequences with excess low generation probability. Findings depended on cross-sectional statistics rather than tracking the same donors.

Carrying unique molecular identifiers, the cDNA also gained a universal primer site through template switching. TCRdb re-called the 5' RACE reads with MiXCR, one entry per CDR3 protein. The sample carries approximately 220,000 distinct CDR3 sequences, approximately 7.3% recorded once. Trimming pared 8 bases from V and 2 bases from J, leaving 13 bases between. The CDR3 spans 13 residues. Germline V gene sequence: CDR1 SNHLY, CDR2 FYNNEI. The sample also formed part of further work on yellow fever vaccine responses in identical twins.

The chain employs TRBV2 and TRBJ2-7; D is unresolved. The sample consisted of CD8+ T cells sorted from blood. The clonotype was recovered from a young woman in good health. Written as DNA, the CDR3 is TGTGCCAGCTTCAAGGGATCACCCTACGAGCAGTACTTC. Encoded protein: CASFKGSPYEQYF.